This record covers a single TCR beta chain. TCRdb's table, derived via immunoSEQ multiplex PCR, lists solely in-frame clones and lacks some. In the table there are roughly 300,000 clones, about 83% of which are singletons. This entry comes from a study of blood T cell repertoires in COVID-19. Study information: The origin of the acute and convalescent COVID-19 samples was the United States, Italy and Spain.

The CDR3 extends over 16 amino acids. Looked up from germline, CDR1 is SGHVS and CDR2 is FQNEAQ. V lost 5 bases and J lost 3; bases outside the gene matches: 11. The source is a woman in her fifties or sixties who had recovered from COVID-19. Sequencing was performed on peripheral blood. This chain uses TRBV7-8 with TRBJ2-7, with TRBD1 identical over 9 bases. The CDR3 here is CASSLRGGTGNYEQYF. In DNA, the CDR3 is TGTGCCAGCAGCCTAAGGGGGGGGACAGGGAACTACGAGCAGTACTTC.